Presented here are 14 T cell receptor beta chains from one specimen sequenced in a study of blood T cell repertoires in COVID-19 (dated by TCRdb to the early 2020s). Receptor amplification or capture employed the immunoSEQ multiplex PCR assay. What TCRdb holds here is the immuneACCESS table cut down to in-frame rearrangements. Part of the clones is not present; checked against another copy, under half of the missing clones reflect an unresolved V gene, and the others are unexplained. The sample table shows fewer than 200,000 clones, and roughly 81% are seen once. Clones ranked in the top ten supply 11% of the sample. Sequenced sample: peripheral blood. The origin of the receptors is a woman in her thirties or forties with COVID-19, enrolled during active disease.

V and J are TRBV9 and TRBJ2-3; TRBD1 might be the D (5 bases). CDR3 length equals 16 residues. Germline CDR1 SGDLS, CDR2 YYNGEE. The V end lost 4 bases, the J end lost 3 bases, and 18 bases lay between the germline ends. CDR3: CASSPSQGSGTDTQYF. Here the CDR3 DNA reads TGTGCCAGCAGCCCCAGTCAGGGTTCCGGGACAGATACGCAGTATTTT.

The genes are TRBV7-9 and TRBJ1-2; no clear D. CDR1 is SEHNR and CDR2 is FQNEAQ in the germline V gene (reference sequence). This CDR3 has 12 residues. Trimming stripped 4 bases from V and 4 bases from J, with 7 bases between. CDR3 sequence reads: CASSSGSYGYTF. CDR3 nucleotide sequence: TGTGCCAGCAGCTCCGGTAGCTATGGCTACACCTTC.

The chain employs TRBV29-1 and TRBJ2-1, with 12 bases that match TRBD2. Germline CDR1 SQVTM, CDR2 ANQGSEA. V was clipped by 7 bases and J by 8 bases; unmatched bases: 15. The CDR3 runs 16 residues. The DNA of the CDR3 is TGCAGCGCCCGGGGGCAGCTAGCGGGGGGGTCCTATGAGCAGTTCTTC. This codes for CSARGQLAGGSYEQFF.

The CDR3 loop is CASSREGLRETQYF. In DNA form, the CDR3 reads TGCGCCAGCAGCAGGGAGGGGTTACGAGAGACCCAGTACTTC. The chain joins TRBV4-1 to TRBJ2-5, with 7 nucleotides matching TRBD2. The CDR3 is 14 amino acids. Germline V gene data show CDR1 as MGHRA and CDR2 as YSYEKL. Germline trimming cut 5 bases from V and 4 bases from J; bases unmatched to any gene: 7.

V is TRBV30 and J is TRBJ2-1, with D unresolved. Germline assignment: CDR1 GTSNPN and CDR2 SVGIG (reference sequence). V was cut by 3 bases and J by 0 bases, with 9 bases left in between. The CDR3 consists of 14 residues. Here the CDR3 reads CAWRVRASYNEQFF. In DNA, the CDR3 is TGTGCCTGGAGGGTGCGAGCCTCCTACAATGAGCAGTTCTTC.

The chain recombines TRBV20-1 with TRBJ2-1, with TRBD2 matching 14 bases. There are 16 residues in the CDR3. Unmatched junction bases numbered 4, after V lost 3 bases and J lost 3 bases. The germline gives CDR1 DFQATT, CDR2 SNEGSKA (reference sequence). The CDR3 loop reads CSASRLAGGIYNEQFF. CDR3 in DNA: TGCAGTGCTAGTCGACTAGCGGGAGGGATCTACAATGAGCAGTTCTTC.

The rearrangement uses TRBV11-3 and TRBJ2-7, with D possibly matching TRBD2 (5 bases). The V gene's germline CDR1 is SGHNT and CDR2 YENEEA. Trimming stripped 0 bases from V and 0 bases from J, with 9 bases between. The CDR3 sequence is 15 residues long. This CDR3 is CASSLDSGCSYEQYV. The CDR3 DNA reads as TGTGCCAGCAGCTTAGACAGCGGATGCTCCTACGAGCAGTACGTC.

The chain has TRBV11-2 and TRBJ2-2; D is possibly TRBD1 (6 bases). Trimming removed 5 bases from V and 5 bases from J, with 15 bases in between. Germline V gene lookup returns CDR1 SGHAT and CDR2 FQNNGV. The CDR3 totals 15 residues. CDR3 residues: CASSLGQGSTGELFF. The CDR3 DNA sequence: TGTGCCAGCAGCCTAGGGCAGGGGTCAACCGGGGAGCTGTTTTTT.

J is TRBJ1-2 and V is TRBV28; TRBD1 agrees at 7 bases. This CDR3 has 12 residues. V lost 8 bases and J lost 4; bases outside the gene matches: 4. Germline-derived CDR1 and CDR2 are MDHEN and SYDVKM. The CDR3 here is CASVGGRYGYTF. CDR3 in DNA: TGTGCCAGCGTAGGGGGCCGCTATGGCTACACCTTC.

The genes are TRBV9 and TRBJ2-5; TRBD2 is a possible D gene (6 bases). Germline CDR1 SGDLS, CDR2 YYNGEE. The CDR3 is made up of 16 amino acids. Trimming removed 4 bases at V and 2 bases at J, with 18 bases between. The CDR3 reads CASSPRGDPRQETQYF. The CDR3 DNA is TGTGCCAGCAGCCCCCGCGGGGACCCCCGTCAAGAGACCCAGTACTTC.

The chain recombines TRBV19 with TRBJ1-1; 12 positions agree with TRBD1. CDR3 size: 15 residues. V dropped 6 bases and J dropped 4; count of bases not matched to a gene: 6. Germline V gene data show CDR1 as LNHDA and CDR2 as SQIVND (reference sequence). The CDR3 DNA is TGTGCCAGTAGCGGGACAGGGGGCTCGTTCACTGAAGCTTTCTTT. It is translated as CASSGTGGSFTEAFF.

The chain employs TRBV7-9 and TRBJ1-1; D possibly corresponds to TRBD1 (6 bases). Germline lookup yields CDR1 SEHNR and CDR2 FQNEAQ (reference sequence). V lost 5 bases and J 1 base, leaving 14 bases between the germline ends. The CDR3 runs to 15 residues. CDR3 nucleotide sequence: TGTGCCAGCAGCCCCTCGGGACACCCGAACACTGAAGCTTTCTTT. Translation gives CASSPSGHPNTEAFF.

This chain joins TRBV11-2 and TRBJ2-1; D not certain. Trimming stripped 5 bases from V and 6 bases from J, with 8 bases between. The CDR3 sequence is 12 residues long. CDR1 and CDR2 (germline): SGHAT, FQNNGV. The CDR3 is CASSPLSNEQFF. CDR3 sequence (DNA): TGTGCCAGCAGCCCCCTTAGCAATGAGCAGTTCTTC.

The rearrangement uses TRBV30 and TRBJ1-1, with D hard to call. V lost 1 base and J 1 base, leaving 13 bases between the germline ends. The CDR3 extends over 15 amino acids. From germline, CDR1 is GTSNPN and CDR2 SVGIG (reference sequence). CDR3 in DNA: TGTGCCTGGAGTGAGGAGAATATCCGGAACACTGAAGCTTTCTTT. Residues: CAWSEENIRNTEAFF. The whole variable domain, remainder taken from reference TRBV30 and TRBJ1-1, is SQTIHQWPATLVQPVGSPLSLECTVEGTSNPNLYWYRQAAGRGLQLLFYSVGIGQISSEVPQNLSASRPQDRQFILSSKKLLLSDSGFYLCAWSEENIRNTEAFFGQGTRLTVV.